The 29 T cell receptor beta chains below were found in one sample sequenced in a study of vaccination and CD4 T cells after COVID-19. Their cognate antigens are unknown. With the Oncomine TCR Beta short-read assay, DNA from cultured CD4+ T cells was sequenced. One entry per CDR3 protein results from TCRdb running MiXCR on the PCR reads. The sample records more than 9,000 distinct CDR3 sequences, roughly 57% being singletons. Noted treatment: roughly 10-day PBMC culture with coronavirus spike peptide pools or control peptides (ViraFEST assay). Material for sequencing was CD4+ T cells from blood, cultured in vitro. These TCRs come from a human donor who had recovered from COVID-19.

The rearrangement links TRBV7-9 to TRBJ2-7, with a possible D match to TRBD2 (6 bases). The germline V gene has CDR1 SEHNR and CDR2 FQNEAQ (reference sequence). The V end lost 5 bases, the J end lost 0 bases, and 11 bases lay between the germline ends. The CDR3 consists of 14 residues. CDR3 sequence reads: CASSRSGSSYEQYF. The DNA for the CDR3 is TGTGCCAGCAGCCGTAGCGGCAGCTCCTACGAGCAGTACTTC.

V usage is TRBV20-1 and J usage is TRBJ2-7, with D possibly matching TRBD2 (6 bases). CDR3 length: 14 residues. Germline V lookup: CDR1 DFQATT, CDR2 SNEGSKA (reference sequence). Trimming took off 6 bases at V and 2 bases at J, with 17 bases between the two ends. CDR3 sequence: CSAQLIAVTYEQYF. CDR3 coding DNA: TGCAGTGCCCAATTGATAGCGGTAACCTACGAGCAGTACTTC.

Concerning this clonotype: The junction differs from germline at one of its ends, possibly a read error. The J gene is TRBJ2-7, the V gene TRBV7-6; D is undetermined. The CDR3 covers 16 residues. Germline CDR1 is SGHVS and CDR2 is FNYEAQ. The CDR3: CASSQDWEFPYHAQYF. The CDR3, as DNA: TGCGCCAGCAGCCAAGATTGGGAATTTCCATACCACGCGCAGTACTTC.

The J gene is TRBJ2-2, the V gene TRBV7-9; D ambiguous. The CDR3 runs 14 residues. CDR1 is SEHNR, CDR2 FQNEAQ, per germline (reference sequence). The V and J ends lost 2 bases and 1 base respectively, with 5 bases between them. As DNA, the CDR3 is TGTGCCAGCAGCTTACGACAGAACACCGGGGAGCTGTTTTTT. It is translated as CASSLRQNTGELFF.

The J gene is TRBJ2-7, the V gene TRBV7-8; the D gene could be TRBD1 or TRBD2 (5 bases each). The germline V gene has CDR1 SGHVS and CDR2 FQNEAQ. This CDR3 contains 14 residues. V was clipped by 4 bases and J by 0 bases, with 10 bases between them. The CDR3 region is CASSSGRSSYEQYF. In DNA, the CDR3 is TGTGCCAGCAGCTCGGGACGGAGCTCCTACGAGCAGTACTTC.

The V and J genes are TRBV6-1 and TRBJ1-6, with D possibly TRBD1 on 5 matching bases. CDR3 length equals 18 residues. V was cut by 0 bases and J by 7 bases, with 19 bases left in between. The V gene's germline CDR1 is MNHNS and CDR2 SASEGT. The CDR3 bases are TGTGCCAGCAGTGAAGCGCGTTGGGGGAGGAATCCGAATTCACCCCTCCACTTT. This gives the protein CASSEARWGRNPNSPLHF.

This clonotype was observed a few times. The CDR3 region has the DNA TGTGCCAGCAGCCCCAGGACGGCGGACTATGGCTACACCTTC. Protein sequence: CASSPRTADYGYTF. This chain connects TRBV7-2 to TRBJ1-2; no clear D. V shed 5 bases and J shed 3 bases, with 13 bases lying between them. CDR1 is SGHTA and CDR2 is FQGNSA in the germline V gene. The CDR3 runs 14 residues. The full variable domain, its missing parts supplied by reference TRBV7-2 and TRBJ1-2, is GAGVSQSPSNKVTEKGKDVELRCDPISGHTALYWYRQSLGQGLEFLIYFQGNSAPDKSGLPSDRFSAERTGGSVSTLTIQRTQQEDSAVYLCASSPRTADYGYTFGSGTRLTVV.

The chain uses TRBV7-2 and TRBJ2-7; TRBD2 matches at 13 bases. The CDR3 runs 16 residues. J was trimmed by 4 bases and V by 2 bases; bases with no gene match: 5. Germline CDR1 and CDR2: SGHTA and FQGNSA. The CDR3 sequence: CASSLRTSGRRYEQYF. DNA for the CDR3: TGTGCCAGCAGCTTAAGGACTAGCGGGAGAAGGTACGAGCAGTACTTC.

The chain couples TRBV6-2 or TRBV6-3 to TRBJ2-2; no reliable D call. Germline V CDR1 and CDR2: MNHEY, SVGEGT. The CDR3 is 15 residues long. V was clipped by 2 bases and J by 0 bases, with 7 bases between them. CDR3 nucleotides: TGTGCCAGCAGTTACGCTACAGCGAACACCGGGGAGCTGTTTTTT. It specifies CASSYATANTGELFF.

In its sample, this clonotype was seen once. V gene TRBV20-1 combines with J gene TRBJ2-3; D is unclear. The CDR3 contains 16 residues. Germline V gene lookup returns CDR1 DFQATT and CDR2 SNEGSKA (reference sequence). V was clipped by 5 bases and J by 1 base, with 19 bases between them. The CDR3, as DNA: TGCAGTGCTCTATCTGGCGCGGCAGGTCGCACAGATACGCAGTATTTT. Translation: CSALSGAAGRTDTQYF.

The V and J genes are TRBV27 and TRBJ2-3, with 14 bases aligning to TRBD2. Germline V lookup: CDR1 MNHEY, CDR2 SMNVEV (reference sequence). The CDR3 is made up of 18 amino acids. The V and J ends lost 6 bases and 7 bases, in that order; junction bases with no gene match: 15. The CDR3 here is CASSMGLAGAGGLYTQYF. The CDR3 DNA is TGTGCCAGCAGCATGGGACTAGCGGGAGCGGGAGGTTTATATACGCAGTATTTT.

The rearrangement joins TRBV7-8 to TRBJ1-5; D uncertain. Germline CDR1 and CDR2: SGHVS and FQNEAQ. The CDR3 totals 14 residues. V lost 3 bases and J lost 1, with 7 bases in between. The CDR3 spells CASSFWRSNQPQHF. CDR3 sequence (DNA): TGTGCCAGCAGCTTCTGGAGAAGCAATCAGCCCCAGCATTTT. Full variable domain (missing parts from reference TRBV7-8 and TRBJ1-5): GAGVSQSPRYKVAKRGQDVALRCDPISGHVSLFWYQQALGQGPEFLTYFQNEAQLDKSGLPSDRFFAERPEGSVSTLKIQRTQQEDSAVYLCASSFWRSNQPQHFGDGTRLSIL.

This clonotype was counted only a few times. CDR3 residues: CATSDSGLAGGTNTDTQYF. For the CDR3, the DNA is TGTGCCACCAGTGATTCGGGACTAGCGGGAGGAACTAACACAGATACGCAGTATTTT. V usage is TRBV24-1 and J usage is TRBJ2-3; 15 positions match TRBD2. The CDR3 is 19 amino acids. In germline, CDR1 is KGHDR, CDR2 SFDVKD. Losses at the gene ends were 2 bases for V and 2 bases for J; bases not matched to a gene: 7.

This clonotype occurred a few times. This rearrangement joins TRBV7-3 to TRBJ1-2, with 8 bases that match TRBD1. Germline V gives CDR1 SGHTA, CDR2 FQGTGA. The V gene end was trimmed by 5 bases and the J gene end by 5 bases; junction bases not matched to a gene: 7. This CDR3 region has 14 residues. The CDR3 loop is CASSGQGLGYGYTF. The CDR3 nucleotides are TGTGCCAGCAGCGGACAGGGCCTGGGGTATGGCTACACCTTC.

J is TRBJ2-5 and V is TRBV5-1; D may correspond to TRBD1 or TRBD2 (5 bases each). This CDR3 has 15 residues. Trimming stripped 4 bases from V and 4 bases from J, with 17 bases between. The germline V gene has CDR1 SGHRS and CDR2 YFSETQ. The CDR3 bases are TGCGCCAGCAGCCTAGGGGCCCCTGGAGGAGAGACCCAGTACTTC. Its protein product is CASSLGAPGGETQYF.

CDR3 sequence: CASSPGTGGYGYTF. Written as DNA, the CDR3 is TGTGCCAGCTCACCCGGGACAGGGGGCTATGGCTACACCTTC. The chain links TRBV18 to TRBJ1-2; 11 bases align to TRBD1. Germline CDR1 and CDR2: KGHSH and LQKENI. The CDR3 is made up of 14 amino acids. V trimming: 3 bases; J trimming: 4 bases; junction bases outside the gene matches: 1.

The sample holds a few counts of this clonotype. The chain joins TRBV12-3 or TRBV12-4 to TRBJ2-6; maybe TRBD1 (5 bases). V shed 5 bases and J shed 2 bases, with 7 bases lying between them. The CDR3 totals 14 residues. The CDR3 here is CASSLGAGANVLTF. CDR3 DNA sequence: TGTGCCAGCAGTCTAGGGGCTGGGGCCAACGTCCTGACTTTC.

The rearrangement uses TRBV28 and TRBJ1-1, with D possibly matching TRBD1 (5 bases). Germline CDR1 reads MDHEN; CDR2 reads SYDVKM. Trimming cost V 6 bases and J 5 bases, with 19 bases left between them. The CDR3 contains 15 residues. CDR3: CASSPWRTGTTEAFF. Written as DNA, the CDR3 is TGTGCCAGCAGCCCGTGGAGAACCGGGACGACTGAAGCTTTCTTT.

The chain has TRBV20-1 and TRBJ1-5; D not certain. The V gene's germline CDR1 is DFQATT and CDR2 SNEGSKA (reference sequence). The CDR3 consists of 16 residues. Deletions cut 0 bases from V and 0 bases from J, with 12 bases between. The CDR3 DNA is TGCAGTGCTAGAGAAATGGGCAGCCTTAGCAATCAGCCCCAGCATTTT. Protein: CSAREMGSLSNQPQHF.

The V and J genes are TRBV6-1 and TRBJ2-3; 8 bases are shared with TRBD2. The V and J ends lost 5 bases and 0 bases, in that order; junction bases with no gene match: 1. Germline V gene sequence: CDR1 MNHNS, CDR2 SASEGT. The CDR3 is 14 residues long. CDR3: CASSIAGSTDTQYF. CDR3 DNA: TGTGCCAGCAGTATAGCGGGAAGCACAGATACGCAGTATTTT.

V is TRBV2 and J is TRBJ2-1; 14 nucleotides match TRBD2. Germline CDR1 is SNHLY and CDR2 is FYNNEI. This CDR3 contains 14 residues. CDR3 nucleotides: TGTGCACTCAGGGGGACTAGCGGGAGTAGTGAGCAGTTCTTC. The encoded protein is CALRGTSGSSEQFF.

The chain recombines TRBV28 with TRBJ1-4; TRBD1 might be the D (5 bases). Trimming removed 5 bases at V and 7 bases at J, with 11 bases between. Per the germline V gene, CDR1 is MDHEN and CDR2 is SYDVKM. CDR3 length: 13 residues. CDR3 coding DNA: TGTGCCAGCAGTGACCTCAGGGCTGAAAAACTGTTTTTT. This gives the protein CASSDLRAEKLFF.

The chain has TRBV2 and TRBJ1-1; the D gene is possibly TRBD1 (5 bases). This CDR3 region has 13 residues. Germline assignment: CDR1 SNHLY and CDR2 FYNNEI. Trimming shortened V by 6 bases and J by 4 bases, and 12 bases separated the two germline ends. The CDR3 is CASRGRTGTEAFF. The CDR3 region has the DNA TGTGCCAGCAGGGGGCGGACGGGCACTGAAGCTTTCTTT.

The chain links TRBV7-9 to TRBJ1-3; the D is unclear. Germline V lookup: CDR1 SEHNR, CDR2 FQNEAQ (reference sequence). Trimming pared 4 bases from V and 8 bases from J, leaving 18 bases between. The CDR3 loop spans 15 amino acids. The CDR3 DNA sequence: TGTGCCAGCAGCTCTGGGTCCGATATTACCGACACCATATATTTT. Translation gives CASSSGSDITDTIYF. The full variable domain, rest sourced from reference TRBV7-9 and TRBJ1-3, is DTGVSQNPRHKITKRGQNVTFRCDPISEHNRLYWYRQTLGQGPEFLTYFQNEAQLEKSRLLSDRFSAERPKGSFSTLEIQRTEQGDSAMYLCASSSGSDITDTIYFGEGSWLTVV.

The chain recombines TRBV7-2 with TRBJ2-7; 12 positions match TRBD2. The CDR3 contains 17 residues. V shed 5 bases, J shed 2 bases, and the junction held 10 bases outside the gene matches. The germline gives CDR1 SGHTA, CDR2 FQGNSA. In nucleotides, the CDR3 is TGTGCCAGCAGCCCAAATTTTCTAGCGGGAGGGCCCTACGAGCAGTACTTC. Its protein product is CASSPNFLAGGPYEQYF.

This chain connects TRBV30 to TRBJ2-5, with 11 positions matching TRBD2. The V and J ends lost 1 base and 5 bases, in that order; junction bases with no gene match: 6. CDR1 is GTSNPN and CDR2 is SVGIG in the germline V gene (reference sequence). The CDR3 extends over 15 amino acids. DNA of the CDR3: TGTGCCTGGAGTGCCTCTAGCGGGAGGCCCGAGACCCAGTACTTC. This translates into CAWSASSGRPETQYF.

CDR3 nucleotides: TGTGCCACCAGTGATACAGGGGGATCTGGAAACACCATATATTTT. Translation: CATSDTGGSGNTIYF. The chain has TRBV24-1 and TRBJ1-3, with 8 positions matching TRBD1. CDR1 KGHDR and CDR2 SFDVKD come from the germline V gene. Unmatched junction bases numbered 1, after V lost 3 bases and J lost 1 base. This CDR3 comprises 15 residues.

This rearrangement joins TRBV12-3 or TRBV12-4 to TRBJ2-7, with D perhaps matching TRBD1 (6 bases). This CDR3 spans 12 amino acids. V was trimmed by 5 bases and J by 6 bases, leaving 11 bases between them. The CDR3 nucleotides are TGTGCCAGCAGTAATACAGGGCGCGAGCAGTACTTC. It is translated as CASSNTGREQYF.

In this sample, this clonotype is medium-sized. The chain couples TRBV20-1 to TRBJ1-4; no clear D gene. Germline CDR1 and CDR2: DFQATT and SNEGSKA (reference sequence). Trimming cost V 6 bases and J 8 bases, with 10 bases left between them. The CDR3 sequence is 11 residues long. CDR3 region: CSASLREKLFF. Here the CDR3 DNA reads TGCAGTGCCTCCCTCCGAGAAAAACTGTTTTTT.